These 9 T cell receptor beta chains originate from one sample sequenced in a study of cytomegalovirus exposure and HLA in healthy donors. The PCR contained 60 Vbeta and 13 Jbeta primers. The table came from immunoSEQ multiplex PCR; TCRdb's copy has only in-frame clones and leaves some out. The sample shows roughly 150,000 clones, 70% to 75% of them seen only once. Sequenced input: PBMCs. These receptors were taken from a woman aged 30 to 39 in good health and CMV-seronegative.

The rearrangement uses TRBV7-6 and TRBJ1-5; 7 bases fit TRBD1. The germline gives CDR1 SGHVS, CDR2 FNYEAQ. The CDR3 length is 15 residues. V lost 1 base to trimming and J lost 2 bases; unmatched junction nucleotides: 2. The CDR3 is CASSLEGAGNQPQHF. CDR3 DNA: TGTGCCAGCAGCTTAGAGGGGGCCGGCAATCAGCCCCAGCATTTT.

This clone has just a few counts. The junction departs from the called germline gene at one end, perhaps through a read error. This chain links TRBV7-9 with TRBJ2-5, with TRBD2 identical over 8 bases. Germline V gives CDR1 SEHNR, CDR2 FQNEAQ (reference sequence). The CDR3 sequence is 15 residues long. The CDR3, as DNA: TGTTCCAGCAGCTTAGTAGCGGGGCCTCGAGAGACCCAGTACTTC. The encoded protein is CSSSLVAGPRETQYF.

This sequence joins TRBV6-1 and TRBJ2-1; D remains ambiguous. Germline loops: CDR1 MNHNS, CDR2 SASEGT. The V end was cut by 3 bases, the J end by 0 bases, with 3 bases between. CDR3 length: 13 residues. Here the CDR3 DNA reads TGTGCCAGCAGTGACAGCTCCTACAATGAGCAGTTCTTC. The encoded protein is CASSDSSYNEQFF.

V usage is TRBV6-1 and J usage is TRBJ2-7, with 7 nucleotides matching TRBD2. This CDR3 spans 12 amino acids. Per the germline V gene, CDR1 is MNHNS and CDR2 is SASEGT. Trimming took 10 bases from V and 7 from J; bases not matched to a gene: 10. The CDR3 reads CATSYSGGEQYF. In DNA, the CDR3 is TGTGCCACCTCTTACTCGGGAGGTGAGCAGTACTTC.

The V call is TRBV5-8, the J call TRBJ1-1, with a possible D match to TRBD1 (5 bases). CDR1 and CDR2 (germline): SGHTS, YDEGEE. The ends were cut back, 0 bases at V and 4 bases at J, with 10 bases in the middle. The CDR3 has 14 residues. CDR3 loop: CASSLERGFTEAFF. DNA for the CDR3: TGTGCCAGCAGCTTGGAGCGGGGGTTCACTGAAGCTTTCTTT. The full variable domain, with the rest looked up from reference TRBV5-8 and TRBJ1-1, is EAGVTQSPTHLIKTRGQQATLRCSPISGHTSVYWYQQALGLGLQFLLWYDEGEERNRGNFPPRFSGRQFPNYSSELNVNALELEDSALYLCASSLERGFTEAFFGQGTRLTVV.

The chain joins TRBV5-1 to TRBJ2-7, with 9 bases matching TRBD1. Losses at the gene ends were 4 bases for V and 5 bases for J; bases not matched to a gene: 4. This CDR3 region has 13 residues. Germline CDR1 is SGHRS and CDR2 is YFSETQ. DNA for the CDR3: TGCGCCAGCAGCCTCCGGGACAGGGACGAGCAGTACTTC. As protein: CASSLRDRDEQYF.

This clone showed up just a few times. The rearrangement links TRBV28 to TRBJ1-2, with D hard to call. V lost 2 bases, J lost 2 bases, and 3 bases lay in between. Per germline, CDR1 MDHEN and CDR2 SYDVKM. The CDR3 runs 12 residues. DNA of the CDR3: TGTGCCAGCAGTTTACAAAACTATGGCTACACCTTC. Amino acids: CASSLQNYGYTF.

This clone was counted only a few times. The sample contains more than one DNA sequence encoding this CDR3. The J gene is TRBJ2-3, the V gene TRBV5-1, with 7 bases identical to TRBD2. The CDR3 sequence is 15 residues long. CDR1 and CDR2 (germline): SGHRS, YFSETQ. The V gene end was trimmed by 0 bases and the J gene end by 1 base; junction bases not matched to a gene: 2. The CDR3 spells CASSLGREGTDTQYF. CDR3 DNA sequence: TGCGCCAGCAGCTTGGGACGGGAGGGCACAGATACGCAGTATTTT.

This chain uses TRBV5-1 with TRBJ2-2; 8 bases match TRBD2. Germline V gives CDR1 SGHRS, CDR2 YFSETQ. Unmatched junction bases numbered 17, after V lost 1 base and J lost 6 bases. The CDR3 runs 19 residues. Written as DNA, the CDR3 is TGCGCCAGCAGCTTGAGTAGATTGGAGGCGGGAGGCTTTTCCGGGGAGCTGTTTTTT. Its protein product is CASSLSRLEAGGFSGELFF.